Following are 9 T cell receptor beta chains from one sample sequenced in a study of T cell clonality in common variable immunodeficiency. Study-wide results and caveats: Fewer deletions and N-nucleotide insertions were reportedly seen in common variable immunodeficiency TCR beta sequences.

These receptors are not linked to any known antigen. Data came from immunoSEQ multiplex PCR; TCRdb stores just in-frame clones and leaves some out. Captured here are about 42,000 clones, none seen once; the top ten comprise around 5.8%. The sequenced sample consisted of peripheral blood mononuclear cells. Source of these receptors: a human donor with common variable immunodeficiency.

In regard to this clone: The observed sequence ends 3 residues before the CDR3 terminus, with the missing tail filled in from the germline J gene. The chain joins TRBV7-8 to TRBJ1-1; TRBD1 matches at 7 bases. V lost 4 bases to trimming and J lost 4 bases; unmatched junction nucleotides: 9. CDR3 length equals 15 residues. Germline V lookup: CDR1 SGHVS, CDR2 FQNEAQ. CDR3 residues: CASSYNTGESTEAFF. The CDR3 DNA, read in part, is TGTGCCAGCAGCTATAATACAGGGGAGAGCACTGAA.

This clone has just a few counts. The CDR3 extends 3 residues past the end of the read, so its final part is completed from the germline J gene. The chain couples TRBV6-2 or TRBV6-3 to TRBJ2-5; TRBD1 might be the D (6 bases). V was shortened by 8 bases and J by 4 bases, with 14 bases between the two germline ends. This CDR3 is 13 amino acids long. Germline V CDR1 and CDR2: MNHEY, SVGEGT. The CDR3 loop reads CASRATGRETQYF. Partial CDR3 DNA: TGTGCCAGCCGAGCCACAGGGAGAGAGACC.

This clone has a handful of counts. The CDR3 reads CASSIIYSNQPQHF. Incomplete CDR3 DNA: TGTGCCAGTAGTATAATATATAGCAATCAGCCC. This chain joins TRBV19 and TRBJ1-5; unclear D gene. The sequenced fragment ends 3 residues before the CDR3 boundary, so the rest is inferred from the germline J gene. The CDR3 runs to 14 residues. Trimming shortened V by 2 bases and J by 0 bases, and 5 bases separated the two germline ends. Germline CDR1 LNHDA, CDR2 SQIVND (reference sequence).

This clone has ten or more counts. The read terminates 3 residues ahead of where the CDR3 ends, so the germline J gene completes it. The chain employs TRBV6-2 or TRBV6-3 and TRBJ2-5; TRBD2 agrees at 10 bases. From germline, CDR1 is MNHEY and CDR2 SVGEGT. The CDR3 is made up of 16 amino acids. Germline trimming cut 6 bases from V and 5 bases from J; bases unmatched to any gene: 12. The CDR3 DNA, read in part, is TGTGCCAGCAGGGTCGGGGCTAGCGGGGGACGGGAGACC. Its translation: CASRVGASGGRET. The whole CDR3 protein reads CASRVGASGGRETQYF.

As regards this clone: The CDR3 extends 3 residues past the end of the read, so its final part is completed from the germline J gene. This chain joins TRBV2 and TRBJ1-5, with TRBD1 identical over 9 bases. Trimming removed 6 bases from V and 7 bases from J; junction bases left unmatched: 10. The CDR3 loop spans 15 amino acids. Germline assignment: CDR1 SNHLY and CDR2 FYNNEI. The sequenced part of the CDR3 DNA is TGTGCCAGCAGGGCCGGGACAGGGAACAAGCAGCCC. It yields the protein CASRAGTGNKQP. The full CDR3 sequence reads CASRAGTGNKQPQHF.

This clone was recorded many times. The CDR3 end lies 3 residues beyond the end of the read and is filled in from the germline J gene. The chain recombines TRBV5-1 with TRBJ2-7, with TRBD1 as a possible D gene (5 bases). The CDR3 spans 13 residues. CDR1 is SGHRS and CDR2 is YFSETQ in the germline V gene. Trimming shortened V by 0 bases and J by 2 bases, and 6 bases separated the two germline ends. The sequenced CDR3 bases are TGCGCCAGCAGCTTGGAGGGGACCTACGAG. Its translation is CASSLEGTYE. The entire CDR3 protein is CASSLEGTYEQYF.

This clone was seen repeatedly, ten times or more. The missing CDR3 end, 3 residues past where the read stops, is filled in from the germline J gene. J is TRBJ2-3 and V is TRBV5-1; D possibly corresponds to TRBD2 (7 bases). Trimming pared 6 bases from V and 2 bases from J, leaving 16 bases between. The CDR3 has 15 residues. Germline CDR1 reads SGHRS; CDR2 reads YFSETQ. The CDR3 is CASTNGGLNTDTQYF. The sequenced part of the CDR3 DNA is TGCGCCAGCACCAACGGGGGGCTGAACACAGATACG.

With regard to this clone: The CDR3 is cut off 3 residues early in the read; its end comes from the germline J gene. The chain recombines TRBV7-3 with TRBJ2-2, with 10 bases that match TRBD2. CDR1 and CDR2 from the germline V gene are SGHTA and FQGTGA. Losses at the gene ends were 3 bases for V and 7 bases for J; bases not matched to a gene: 2. The CDR3 covers 14 residues. This CDR3 is CASSFSGGDGELFF. CDR3 DNA (partial): TGTGCCAGCAGCTTCAGCGGGGGGGACGGGGAG.

This clone turned up a few times. The CDR3 end is not reached by the read, which stops 3 residues before it; the germline J gene fills it in. The chain joins TRBV2 to TRBJ2-2, with D maybe TRBD2 (6 bases). V lost 0 bases and J lost 5, with 10 bases in between. The CDR3 totals 15 residues. The germline CDR1 and CDR2 sequences are SNHLY and FYNNEI. CDR3 DNA (partial): TGTGCCAGCAGTGAAGCGAGGGGAGGTACCGGGGAG. Residues: CASSEARGGTGE. The entire CDR3 protein is CASSEARGGTGELFF. Full variable domain (remainder filled in from reference TRBV2 and TRBJ2-2): EPEVTQTPSHQVTQMGQEVILRCVPISNHLYFYWYRQILGQKVEFLVSFYNNEISEKSEIFDDQFSVERPDGSNFTLKIRSTKLEDSAMYFCASSEARGGTGELFFGEGSRLTVL.